Listed below are T cell receptor beta chains from one sample, sequenced in a study of HIV-infected patients and healthy controls. TCRdb redid the calling of the 5' RACE reads with MiXCR, one entry per CDR3 protein. The sample holds under 70,000 distinct CDR3 sequences; 15% to 20% are singletons and the top ten take about 1.3%. The sample comprised CD4+ T cells from blood. These receptor sequences come from a human donor in good health. The CDR3 runs from the conserved cysteine through the conserved F or W. The D gene is left open where the match is weak. Clone size is stated in some rows and not others, as once, few, many or a class when expanded.

D	size	V	J	CDR3	DNA
TRBD1	few	TRBV2	TRBJ1-1	CASSLRGQGTEAFF	TGTGCCAGCAGTCTGAGGGGACAGGGGACTGAAGCTTTCTTT
TRBD1	few	TRBV5-5	TRBJ1-2	CASSPKPTGLDYGYTF	TGTGCCAGCAGCCCGAAACCGACAGGGTTGGACTATGGCTACACCTTC
.	many	TRBV6-1	TRBJ1-5	CASSEYRVGNQPQHF	TGTGCCAGCAGTGAGTACAGGGTGGGCAATCAGCCCCAGCATTTT
TRBD2	few	TRBV12-3/TRBV12-4	TRBJ2-2	CASIRDSGVTGELFF	TGTGCCAGCATTCGGGATAGCGGGGTCACCGGGGAGCTGTTTTTT
.	.	TRBV6-2/TRBV6-3	TRBJ1-1	CASYTGRGTTEAFF	TGTGCCAGCTATACAGGAAGAGGGACCACTGAAGCTTTCTTT
TRBD2	.	TRBV2	TRBJ2-3	CASSDLAGGRKDTQYF	TGTGCCAGCAGTGACCTAGCGGGAGGGCGTAAAGATACGCAGTATTTT
.	.	TRBV7-2	TRBJ1-5	CASSLVFGVRQPQHF	TGTGCCAGCAGCTTAGTATTTGGGGTCCGGCAGCCCCAGCATTTT
.	few	TRBV4-1	TRBJ1-2	CASSQDTRGSYGYTF	TGCGCCAGCAGCCAAGATACCAGGGGTTCCTATGGCTACACCTTC
.	many	TRBV3-1	TRBJ1-6	CASSQWPGQPNSPLHF	TGTGCCAGCAGCCAATGGCCGGGACAACCTAATTCACCCCTCCACTTT
TRBD1	.	TRBV6-8	TRBJ1-1	CASSPRQGKNTEAFF	TGTGCCAGCAGTCCGAGACAGGGGAAGAACACTGAAGCTTTCTTT